The entry that follows covers one TCR beta chain sequence. Antigen unknown. The data derive from a study of T cell responses to AZD1222 COVID-19 vaccine. The study, taken as a whole, reports: White British people made up most donors, females outnumbered males, and clonal diversity was possibly underestimated. Baseline serology detected seropositivity in only six or seven AZD1222 recipients.

Second doses at about 4 or about 12 weeks were pooled. Method: immunoSEQ multiplex PCR; TCRdb's copy keeps in-frame clones and lacks some. The profile shows 85,000 to 95,000 clones, approximately 91% of them singletons. CDR3 length: 16 amino acids. Germline V gene lookup returns CDR1 LNHDA and CDR2 SQIVND (reference sequence). V gave up 2 bases and J gave up 8 bases; unmatched junction bases: 8. This receptor was identified in an adult who received the AZD1222 COVID-19 vaccine. V is TRBV19 and J is TRBJ2-2, with TRBD2 matching over 10 bases. The sequenced sample was peripheral blood, obtained 28 days after the second AZD1222 dose. The CDR3 DNA sequence: TGTGCCAGTAGTATATCCGCCGGACTAGCGGTAGGGGAGCTGTTTTTT. Amino acids: CASSISAGLAVGELFF.